What follows are 28 T cell receptor beta chains derived from one specimen sequenced in a study of shared clonotypes between healthy human individuals. Clones were read by immunoSEQ multiplex PCR, and TCRdb kept only the in-frame ones, dropping some. Here the sample spans about 490,000 clones, 70% to 85% being singletons. Sequenced input: PBMCs. These receptors came from a woman aged 40 to 50 in good health. Some clones in this sample may be carry-over from other donors' samples.

The genes are TRBV5-1 and TRBJ1-2; unclear D gene. Germline V lookup: CDR1 SGHRS, CDR2 YFSETQ. The CDR3 covers 13 residues. The germline V and J ends were trimmed by 2 bases and 3 bases, with 8 bases remaining between them. This chain's CDR3 is CASSLVGDYGYTF. The CDR3 DNA is TGCGCCAGCAGCTTAGTGGGAGACTATGGCTACACCTTC.

V and J are TRBV2 and TRBJ2-1; possibly TRBD2 for D (5 bases). V gave up 3 bases and J gave up 5 bases, with 11 bases separating them. This CDR3 region has 14 residues. CDR1 and CDR2 from the germline V gene are SNHLY and FYNNEI. Here the CDR3 reads CASSDGRRDNEQFF. The CDR3 region has the DNA TGTGCCAGCAGTGACGGCAGGCGGGACAATGAGCAGTTCTTC.

This chain joins TRBV5-1 and TRBJ1-1; D may be TRBD1 (5 bases). The germline V and J ends were trimmed by 1 base and 1 base, with 14 bases remaining between them. The length of the CDR3 is 16 residues. Germline V CDR1 and CDR2: SGHRS, YFSETQ. In DNA form, the CDR3 reads TGCGCCAGCAGCTTGTTGACAATAGGGGCGAACACTGAAGCTTTCTTT. It yields the protein CASSLLTIGANTEAFF.

For this clone: The junction and the germline gene differ at one end; a read error may be behind it. The chain employs TRBV5-4 and TRBJ2-1; no reliable D call. CDR1 is SGHNT and CDR2 is YYREEE in the germline V gene (reference sequence). The CDR3 length is 15 residues. The CDR3, as DNA: TGTGCCAGCAGCTTGGTTGGACGGAAACTCAATGGGCAGTTCTTC. This gives the protein CASSLVGRKLNGQFF.

The rearrangement uses TRBV30 and TRBJ2-7; TRBD1 or TRBD2 may be the D gene (5 bases each). The V end lost 2 bases, the J end lost 5 bases, and 10 bases lay between the germline ends. The CDR3 length is 12 residues. Germline CDR1 reads GTSNPN; CDR2 reads SVGIG (reference sequence). The CDR3 region has the DNA TGTGCCTGGAGTACAGGAGGTGACGAGCAGTACTTC. This codes for CAWSTGGDEQYF. Full variable domain (outside the CDR3, taken from reference TRBV30 and TRBJ2-7): SQTIHQWPATLVQPVGSPLSLECTVEGTSNPNLYWYRQAAGRGLQLLFYSVGIGQISSEVPQNLSASRPQDRQFILSSKKLLLSDSGFYLCAWSTGGDEQYFGPGTRLTVT.

About this clone itself: Other DNA sequences within the sample encode an identical CDR3. The J gene is TRBJ1-3, the V gene TRBV7-9; D possibly corresponds to TRBD1 (5 bases). This CDR3 has 14 amino acids. Between the trimmed V and J ends, which lost 1 base and 4 bases, there was a span of 8 bases. The germline V gene encodes CDR1 SEHNR and CDR2 FQNEAQ (reference sequence). The CDR3 spells CASSLGGLGNTIYF. The CDR3 DNA sequence: TGTGCCAGCAGCTTAGGGGGACTCGGAAACACCATATATTTT.

The chain uses TRBV15 and TRBJ2-7; D not certain. Germline-derived CDR1 and CDR2 are LNHNV and YYDKDF (reference sequence). This CDR3 has 13 amino acids. The ends were cut back, 0 bases at V and 1 base at J, with 4 bases in the middle. The CDR3 DNA follows: TGTGCCACCAGCAGAGACGCGTCCTACGAGCAGTACTTC. It specifies CATSRDASYEQYF. Supplemented by reference TRBV15 and TRBJ2-7, the full variable domain reads DAMVIQNPRYQVTQFGKPVTLSCSQTLNHNVMYWYQQKSSQAPKLLFHYYDKDFNNEADTPDNFQSRRPNTSFCFLDIRSPGLGDTAMYLCATSRDASYEQYFGPGTRLTVT.

The rearrangement joins TRBV4-1 to TRBJ2-5, with 8 bases that match TRBD1. Germline V gene data show CDR1 as MGHRA and CDR2 as YSYEKL. This CDR3 has 13 amino acids. The V gene end was trimmed by 8 bases and the J gene end by 1 base; junction bases not matched to a gene: 3. The CDR3 loop reads CASRDRSQETQYF. CDR3 DNA sequence: TGCGCCAGCCGGGACAGGAGCCAAGAGACCCAGTACTTC.

The chain uses TRBV7-3 and TRBJ2-1; 12 bases map to TRBD2. V trimming: 3 bases; J trimming: 9 bases; junction bases outside the gene matches: 6. The CDR3 length is 15 residues. Germline loops: CDR1 SGHTA, CDR2 FQGTGA. CDR3 residues: CASSLTSGSLGEQFF. The DNA for the CDR3 is TGTGCCAGCAGCTTGACTAGCGGGAGCCTGGGTGAGCAGTTCTTC.

This chain links TRBV19 with TRBJ2-1, with 7 bases matching TRBD2. The CDR3 is 14 residues long. The germline CDR1 and CDR2 sequences are LNHDA and SQIVND (reference sequence). Losses at the gene ends were 6 bases for V and 2 bases for J; bases not matched to a gene: 4. Here the CDR3 reads CASRRGDPYNEQFF. CDR3 coding DNA: TGTGCCAGTAGACGGGGGGACCCCTACAATGAGCAGTTCTTC.

V gene TRBV21-1 combines with J gene TRBJ2-1; no DNA check was done on the table's D call, TRBD2. TRBV21-1 is a documented pseudogene. CDR3 length equals 14 residues. CDR3 coding DNA: TGTGCCAGCAGTGCTTTTTGTGGGACTAATGAGCAGTTCTTC. Translating gives CASSAFCGTNEQFF.

This clone was counted a few times. The rearrangement joins TRBV4-1 to TRBJ2-3; D is possibly TRBD2 (5 bases). V was pared by 4 bases and J by 1 base, with 9 bases between. From germline, CDR1 is MGHRA and CDR2 YSYEKL. The CDR3 covers 14 residues. CDR3 coding DNA: TGCGCCAGCAGCCCCGACTACCGCACAGATACGCAGTATTTT. This gives the protein CASSPDYRTDTQYF.

The genes are TRBV30 and TRBJ2-2, with D possibly TRBD1 on 6 matching bases. Germline V gene data show CDR1 as GTSNPN and CDR2 as SVGIG (reference sequence). The CDR3 totals 13 residues. V was trimmed by 5 bases and J by 6 bases, leaving 13 bases between them. The CDR3 here is CAWGRDISGELFF. For the CDR3, the DNA is TGTGCCTGGGGCCGGGACATCTCCGGGGAGCTGTTTTTT. The full variable domain, with the rest looked up from reference TRBV30 and TRBJ2-2, is SQTIHQWPATLVQPVGSPLSLECTVEGTSNPNLYWYRQAAGRGLQLLFYSVGIGQISSEVPQNLSASRPQDRQFILSSKKLLLSDSGFYLCAWGRDISGELFFGEGSRLTVL.

The chain has TRBV29-1 and TRBJ2-5, with 8 bases lining up with TRBD1. Germline CDR1 reads SQVTM; CDR2 reads ANQGSEA. The CDR3 spans 15 residues. Trimming removed 7 bases from V and 5 bases from J; junction bases left unmatched: 15. The CDR3 nucleotides read TGCAGCGCCCGACGCGGGACAGGTGCCCGGGAGACCCAGTACTTC. Its translation is CSARRGTGARETQYF.

The V gene is TRBV5-8, the J gene TRBJ2-2; 8 bases fit TRBD2. The length of the CDR3 is 17 residues. After removal of 0 bases from V and 3 bases from J, the junction contained 7 bases not matched to a gene. Germline CDR1 and CDR2: SGHTS and YDEGEE. CDR3 residues: CASSLVRGRTYTGELFF. CDR3 coding DNA: TGTGCCAGCAGCTTGGTGCGCGGGAGGACGTACACCGGGGAGCTGTTTTTT.

The chain links TRBV5-6 to TRBJ2-7; D is uncertain. V was cut by 4 bases and J by 0 bases, with 17 bases left in between. The CDR3 is 16 amino acids. Germline loops: CDR1 SGHDT, CDR2 YYEEEE. The CDR3 bases are TGTGCCAGCAGCCTTAATCGGGCGCGTAACTCCTACGAGCAGTACTTC. Protein sequence: CASSLNRARNSYEQYF.

There are a few counts of this clone. Additional DNA sequences in this sample encode the identical CDR3. The chain uses TRBV7-2 and TRBJ1-5, with D possibly matching TRBD1 (5 bases). V was cut by 0 bases and J by 2 bases, with 5 bases left in between. Germline lookup yields CDR1 SGHTA and CDR2 FQGNSA. The CDR3 spans 14 residues. The CDR3 sequence is CASSLAGGNQPQHF. In DNA form, the CDR3 reads TGTGCCAGCAGCTTAGCAGGGGGCAATCAGCCCCAGCATTTT.

V usage is TRBV28 and J usage is TRBJ2-4; 9 nucleotides line up with TRBD2. CDR3 length: 15 residues. With V trimmed by 6 bases and J by 0 bases, 3 bases remained unmatched. Germline values: CDR1 MDHEN, CDR2 SYDVKM. The CDR3 DNA reads TGTGCCAGCAGCCGAGCGGGAGGAGCCAAAAACATTCAGTACTTC. Translated, it gives CASSRAGGAKNIQYF.

In regard to this clone: Given a much more abundant clone one base away, this may be a read error. The sample carries other DNA sequences with the same CDR3. This chain connects TRBV5-1 to TRBJ1-1; 7 bases line up with TRBD1. V dropped 2 bases and J dropped 4; count of bases not matched to a gene: 2. CDR3 size: 13 residues. From germline, CDR1 is SGHRS and CDR2 YFSETQ. CDR3 in amino acids: CASSFRGGTEAFF. CDR3 coding DNA: TGCGCCAGCAGCTTCAGGGGGGGCACTGAAGCTTTCTTT. Full variable domain (outside the CDR3, taken from reference TRBV5-1 and TRBJ1-1): KAGVTQTPRYLIKTRGQQVTLSCSPISGHRSVSWYQQTPGQGLQFLFEYFSETQRNKGNFPGRFSGRQFSNSRSEMNVSTLELGDSALYLCASSFRGGTEAFFGQGTRLTVV.

The chain uses TRBV19 and TRBJ2-7; unclear D gene. The CDR3 is made up of 13 amino acids. Per the germline V gene, CDR1 is LNHDA and CDR2 is SQIVND (reference sequence). The V gene lost 8 bases and the J gene lost 4 bases, with 15 bases spanning the gap. CDR3 nucleotide sequence: TGTGCCAGTCGCCACCTGGGAACTTACGAGCAGTACTTC. Translation gives CASRHLGTYEQYF.

V gene TRBV6-5 combines with J gene TRBJ2-3; the D is unclear. The CDR3 is 14 residues long. Germline V gene lookup returns CDR1 MNHEY and CDR2 SVGAGI. Between the trimmed V and J ends, which lost 6 bases and 2 bases, there was a span of 12 bases. CDR3 sequence (DNA): TGTGCCAGCAGAACCCGCGTAGTCACAGATACGCAGTATTTT. This codes for CASRTRVVTDTQYF.

J is TRBJ2-1 and V is TRBV7-2, with TRBD2 matching over 11 bases. CDR1 is SGHTA and CDR2 is FQGNSA in the germline V gene. This CDR3 comprises 17 residues. The V segment lost 1 base and the J segment 5 bases; nucleotides outside the gene matches: 7. CDR3 residues: CASSLERLTSGNNEQFF. In DNA form, the CDR3 reads TGTGCCAGCAGCTTAGAGAGGTTGACTAGCGGGAACAATGAGCAGTTCTTC. Full variable domain (missing parts from reference TRBV7-2 and TRBJ2-1): GAGVSQSPSNKVTEKGKDVELRCDPISGHTALYWYRQSLGQGLEFLIYFQGNSAPDKSGLPSDRFSAERTGGSVSTLTIQRTQQEDSAVYLCASSLERLTSGNNEQFFGPGTRLTVL.

This clone was observed a handful of times. The V gene is TRBV7-3, the J gene TRBJ1-1; 8 positions agree with TRBD1. The length of the CDR3 is 15 residues. Germline trimming cut 5 bases from V and 4 bases from J; bases unmatched to any gene: 9. Germline-derived CDR1 and CDR2 are SGHTA and FQGTGA. CDR3 bases: TGTGCCAGCAGCCCTAACTCAGGGGGCGGCACTGAAGCTTTCTTT. Residues: CASSPNSGGGTEAFF.

The rearrangement links TRBV7-2 to TRBJ2-7, with D tentatively TRBD1 or TRBD2 (5 bases each). Deletions cut 5 bases from V and 0 bases from J, with 11 bases between. In germline, CDR1 is SGHTA, CDR2 FQGNSA. The CDR3 length is 14 residues. In nucleotides, the CDR3 is TGTGCCAGCAGCCCGGGGCGGTACTCCTACGAGCAGTACTTC. Protein: CASSPGRYSYEQYF. Full variable domain (outside the CDR3, taken from reference TRBV7-2 and TRBJ2-7): GAGVSQSPSNKVTEKGKDVELRCDPISGHTALYWYRQSLGQGLEFLIYFQGNSAPDKSGLPSDRFSAERTGGSVSTLTIQRTQQEDSAVYLCASSPGRYSYEQYFGPGTRLTVT.

This chain links TRBV5-1 with TRBJ2-5; D ambiguous. The CDR3 totals 12 residues. Germline V gene sequence: CDR1 SGHRS, CDR2 YFSETQ. Trimming stripped 5 bases from V and 2 bases from J, with 7 bases between. CDR3 bases: TGCGCCAGCAGGGTGGGGCAAGAGACCCAGTACTTC. As protein: CASRVGQETQYF.

This clone was detected many times. This chain joins TRBV9 and TRBJ2-1; 10 bases are shared with TRBD2. The germline V gene encodes CDR1 SGDLS and CDR2 YYNGEE. J was trimmed by 8 bases and V by 4 bases; bases with no gene match: 0. The CDR3 length is 12 residues. CDR3 loop: CASSTSGDEQFF. CDR3 nucleotides: TGTGCCAGCAGCACTAGCGGGGATGAGCAGTTCTTC. Full variable domain (missing parts from reference TRBV9 and TRBJ2-1): DSGVTQTPKHLITATGQRVTLRCSPRSGDLSVYWYQQSLDQGLQFLIQYYNGEERAKGNILERFSAQQFPDLHSELNLSSLELGDSALYFCASSTSGDEQFFGPGTRLTVL.

This clone was counted between two and nine times. The chain recombines TRBV29-1 with TRBJ2-2; D is ambiguous. CDR1 is SQVTM, CDR2 ANQGSEA, per germline. The CDR3 extends over 12 amino acids. V lost 4 bases to trimming and J lost 6 bases, with 9 bases between them. This chain's CDR3 is CSVVPFAGELFF. The CDR3 bases are TGCAGCGTTGTTCCCTTTGCCGGGGAGCTGTTTTTT.

The table lists this clone with a few counts. This sequence joins TRBV18 and TRBJ1-5; TRBD1 matches 7 bases. The germline V gene encodes CDR1 KGHSH and CDR2 LQKENI. The CDR3 contains 14 residues. Germline trimming cut 6 bases from V and 5 bases from J; bases unmatched to any gene: 7. CDR3 DNA: TGTGCCAGCTCCCTACAGGGGTGGCATCAGCCCCAGCATTTT. The encoded protein is CASSLQGWHQPQHF.